This is a list of T cell receptor beta chains from one sample in a study of OX40 agonist ivuxolimab in advanced cancers. Only in-frame clones appear in the TCRdb table, and some are missing; sequencing was by immunoSEQ multiplex PCR. Of 70,000 to 85,000 clones listed, 90% are singletons. Material: CD4+ or CD8+ T cells sorted from blood, obtained in a trial of the OX40 agonist ivuxolimab. Receptor source: an adult with an advanced solid tumor such as melanoma, head and neck, liver or kidney cancer. Each CDR3 is given with its conserved first and last residue. D genes are given only for firm matches. Not every row has a clone size; where given, it reads once, few, many or a size class.

d_call	v_call	clone_size	j_call	cdr3_nt	cdr3_aa
TRBD1	TRBV5-1	-	TRBJ1-3	TGCGCCAGCAGCCCCATTTTGGGACAGGGAAACACCATATATTTT	CASSPILGQGNTIYF
-	TRBV10-3	-	TRBJ1-1	TGTGCCATCAGTGAGAGGGACAACACTGAAGCTTTCTTT	CAISERDNTEAFF
-	TRBV7-9	-	TRBJ2-7	TGTGCCAGCAGCCGGAATACAGGGTTAAGCTCCTACGAGCAGTACTTC	CASSRNTGLSSYEQYF
-	TRBV14	-	TRBJ2-1	TGTGCCAGCAGCCAAGCCCGCAATGAGCAGTTCTTC	CASSQARNEQFF
-	TRBV4-1	-	TRBJ1-4	TGCGCCAGCAGCATCCGACCGGGTGAAAAACTGTTTTTT	CASSIRPGEKLFF
-	TRBV4-1	-	TRBJ2-7	TGCGCCAGCAGCCAAGAATTTTCGAGACTCAGCTCCTACGAGCAGTACTTC	CASSQEFSRLSSYEQYF
-	TRBV18	-	TRBJ1-1	TGTGCCAGCTCACCAAAGTTGGGGAGGGAAGCTTTCTTT	CASSPKLGREAFF
-	TRBV6-5	-	TRBJ1-4	TGTGCCAGCAGTTCGGGGGTTGAAAAACTGTTTTTT	CASSSGVEKLFF
-	TRBV28	-	TRBJ1-5	TGTGCCAGCAAGAGGGGTGGTCAGCCCCAGCATTTT	CASKRGGQPQHF
-	TRBV5-6	-	TRBJ1-1	TGTACCAGCAGCTTGGTAAGGGGGGCGATAACTGAAGCTTTCTTT	CTSSLVRGAITEAFF
-	TRBV6-5	-	TRBJ1-5	TGTGCCAGCAGTTACTTATCTCAGCCCCAGCATTTT	CASSYLSQPQHF
-	TRBV4-2	-	TRBJ2-3	TGTGCCAGCAGCCCGATGGTCAGGGGTGGTCCAGATACGCAGTATTTT	CASSPMVRGGPDTQYF
-	TRBV7-2	-	TRBJ2-5	TGTGCCAGCAGCTTCAAGGGGCGCGGAGAGACCCAGTACTTC	CASSFKGRGETQYF
TRBD2	TRBV9	-	TRBJ2-5	TGTGCCAGCAGCGTAGAAGGACTAGCTCGGGAGACCCAGTACTTC	CASSVEGLARETQYF
TRBD1	TRBV5-1	-	TRBJ1-1	TGCGCCAGCAGCCCCTGGACAGGGTTGAATTCTGAAGCTTTCTTT	CASSPWTGLNSEAFF
TRBD2	TRBV25-1	-	TRBJ2-1	TGTGCCAGCAGTGTTACTAGCGGGAGGGCCTGGGGTGAGCAGTTCTTC	CASSVTSGRAWGEQFF
-	TRBV18	-	TRBJ1-2	TGTGCCAGCTCACCGGGGCCAAACTATGGCTACACCTTC	CASSPGPNYGYTF
-	TRBV6-1	-	TRBJ2-3	TGTGCCAGCAGTGAACATCAATCCATCACAGATACGCAGTATTTT	CASSEHQSITDTQYF
-	TRBV7-2	few	TRBJ2-5	TGTGCCAGCAGCTTAGAATCCAGGGGCGAGACCCAGTACTTC	CASSLESRGETQYF
-	TRBV7-3	-	TRBJ2-5	TGTGCCATTAAGAGATGGATAGAGACCCAGTACTTC	CAIKRWIETQYF
-	TRBV7-2	-	TRBJ2-1	TGTGCCAGCAGCCGTGTAGTTGAGCAGTTCTTC	CASSRVVEQFF
-	TRBV7-9	-	TRBJ1-3	TGTGCCAGCAGCTTGGGAAACACCATATATTTT	CASSLGNTIYF
-	TRBV7-9	-	TRBJ1-1	TGTGCCAGCAGCTTTAGCAGCATGAACACTGAAGCTTTCTTT	CASSFSSMNTEAFF
-	TRBV18	-	TRBJ2-7	TGTGCCAGCTCACCAATCGGTTCTTCCGAGCAGTACTTC	CASSPIGSSEQYF
-	TRBV5-5	-	TRBJ2-7	TGTGCCAGCAGCCCACAGACAAGAACCTACGAGCAGTACTTC	CASSPQTRTYEQYF
-	TRBV5-4	-	TRBJ1-1	TGTGCCAGCAGCTTGCCAGCGAACACTGAAGCTTTCTTT	CASSLPANTEAFF
TRBD2	TRBV7-8	-	TRBJ2-5	TGTGCCAGCAGTAGGGTACTAGCGGACCAAGAGACCCAGTACTTC	CASSRVLADQETQYF
TRBD1	TRBV7-2	-	TRBJ2-1	TGTGCCAGCAGCCCTCTACGGACAGGGGGCGCGTTTGAGCAGTTCTTC	CASSPLRTGGAFEQFF
-	TRBV12-5	few	TRBJ2-1	TGTGCTAGTGGTTTTGGACTAGAGCAGTTCTTC	CASGFGLEQFF